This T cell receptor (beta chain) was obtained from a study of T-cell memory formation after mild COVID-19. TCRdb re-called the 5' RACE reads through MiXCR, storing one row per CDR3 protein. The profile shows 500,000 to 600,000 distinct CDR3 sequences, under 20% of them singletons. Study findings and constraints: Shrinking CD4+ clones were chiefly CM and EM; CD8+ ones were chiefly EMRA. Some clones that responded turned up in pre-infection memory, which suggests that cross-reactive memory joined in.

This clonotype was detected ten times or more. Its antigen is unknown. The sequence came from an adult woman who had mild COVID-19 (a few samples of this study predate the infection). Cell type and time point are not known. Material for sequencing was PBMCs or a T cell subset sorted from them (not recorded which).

DNA for the CDR3: TGCGCCAGCAGCTTGGATTGGGGATATGAGCAGTTCTTC. Encoded protein: CASSLDWGYEQFF. The chain is built from TRBV5-1 and TRBJ2-1; D gene unclear. V was clipped by 0 bases and J by 8 bases, with 9 bases between them. This CDR3 has 13 residues. CDR1 and CDR2 from the germline V gene are SGHRS and YFSETQ.